This is a list of T cell receptor beta chains from one sample in a study of graft-versus-host responses after intestinal transplantation. For these TCRs, the target antigens are not known. Sequencing used immunoSEQ multiplex PCR; TCRdb keeps in-frame clones, though not all of them. The sample has tens of thousands of clones; roughly 93% are singletons. Sample: unstimulated CD8+ T cells sorted from spleen or lymph node cells, taken before intestinal transplant. The receptors originated from a human donor who received an intestinal transplant. Each CDR3 is given with its conserved first and last residue. The D gene is left open where the match is weak. The size field is filled for only some rows; it gives once, few, many or a size class.

D gene: TRBD1; V gene: TRBV5-4; J gene: TRBJ1-2; clone size: once; CDR3 protein: CASSLGDRGYGYTF; CDR3 DNA: TGTGCCAGCAGCTTGGGCGACAGGGGGTATGGCTACACCTTC
D gene: .; V gene: TRBV19; J gene: TRBJ2-7; clone size: .; CDR3 protein: CASSINNEVSEQYF; CDR3 DNA: TGTGCCAGTAGTATTAACAACGAGGTGAGCGAGCAGTACTTC
D gene: .; V gene: TRBV29-1; J gene: TRBJ1-1; clone size: .; CDR3 protein: CSVERGGTEAFF; CDR3 DNA: TGCAGCGTTGAGAGGGGAGGCACTGAAGCTTTCTTT
D gene: .; V gene: TRBV21-1; J gene: TRBJ1-6; clone size: .; CDR3 protein: CASSQKDKPCAYNSPLHF; CDR3 DNA: TGTGCCAGCAGTCAAAAGGACAAACCTTGCGCCTATAATTCACCCCTCCACTTT
D gene: .; V gene: TRBV7-3; J gene: TRBJ1-6; clone size: .; CDR3 protein: CASSLTLNSPLHF; CDR3 DNA: TGTGCCAGCAGCTTAACCCTTAATTCACCCCTCCACTTT
D gene: TRBD2; V gene: TRBV5-1; J gene: TRBJ2-2; clone size: .; CDR3 protein: CASSRTSGNTGELFF; CDR3 DNA: TGCGCCAGCAGCCGGACTAGCGGGAATACCGGGGAGCTGTTTTTT
D gene: .; V gene: TRBV5-4; J gene: TRBJ2-3; clone size: .; CDR3 protein: CASSGMTGDTDTQYF; CDR3 DNA: TGTGCCAGCAGCGGGATGACCGGGGACACAGATACGCAGTATTTT
D gene: TRBD2; V gene: TRBV27; J gene: TRBJ2-1; clone size: .; CDR3 protein: CASSAGTSGNEQFF; CDR3 DNA: TGTGCCAGCAGTGCAGGGACTAGCGGCAATGAGCAGTTCTTC
D gene: TRBD1; V gene: TRBV28; J gene: TRBJ2-7; clone size: .; CDR3 protein: CASRDRDRIYEQYF; CDR3 DNA: TGTGCCAGCAGGGACCGGGACAGGATCTACGAGCAGTACTTC
D gene: .; V gene: TRBV19; J gene: TRBJ2-7; clone size: .; CDR3 protein: CASSIGGLASEQYF; CDR3 DNA: TGTGCCAGTAGTATCGGGGGACTCGCTTCCGAGCAGTACTTC
D gene: TRBD2; V gene: TRBV4-1; J gene: TRBJ2-5; clone size: .; CDR3 protein: CASSPLIGGDGTQYF; CDR3 DNA: TGCGCCAGCAGCCCCCTCATTGGGGGGGATGGGACCCAGTACTTC
D gene: .; V gene: TRBV6-1; J gene: TRBJ2-5; clone size: few; CDR3 protein: CASSEAGGGQETQYF; CDR3 DNA: TGTGCCAGCAGTGAAGCGGGAGGCGGTCAAGAGACCCAGTACTTC
D gene: TRBD1; V gene: TRBV4-3; J gene: TRBJ1-2; clone size: .; CDR3 protein: CASSPGQRYGYTF; CDR3 DNA: TGCGCCAGCAGCCCGGGACAGCGGTATGGCTACACCTTC
D gene: TRBD1; V gene: TRBV19; J gene: TRBJ2-7; clone size: .; CDR3 protein: CASSPGQDYEQYF; CDR3 DNA: TGTGCCAGTAGTCCCGGACAGGACTACGAGCAGTACTTC
D gene: .; V gene: TRBV7-6; J gene: TRBJ2-3; clone size: once; CDR3 protein: CASSLESGSPDTQYF; CDR3 DNA: TGTGCCAGCAGCTTAGAGTCCGGGAGTCCAGATACGCAGTATTTT
D gene: TRBD2; V gene: TRBV29-1; J gene: TRBJ2-1; clone size: .; CDR3 protein: CSVAAGGYNEQFF; CDR3 DNA: TGCAGCGTTGCCGCGGGGGGGTACAATGAGCAGTTCTTC
D gene: TRBD1; V gene: TRBV27; J gene: TRBJ2-3; clone size: .; CDR3 protein: CASKGQGTNTQYF; CDR3 DNA: TGTGCCAGCAAGGGACAGGGGACAAATACGCAGTATTTT
D gene: TRBD1; V gene: TRBV7-9; J gene: TRBJ2-3; clone size: .; CDR3 protein: CASITSPGQGVTDTQYF; CDR3 DNA: TGTGCCAGCATAACCTCCCCGGGACAGGGGGTGACAGATACGCAGTATTTT
D gene: .; V gene: TRBV28; J gene: TRBJ2-3; clone size: .; CDR3 protein: CASSSGPDTQYF; CDR3 DNA: TGTGCCAGCAGTTCTGGGCCAGATACGCAGTATTTT
D gene: TRBD2; V gene: TRBV9; J gene: TRBJ2-1; clone size: .; CDR3 protein: CASSVSPSGEGGNEQFF; CDR3 DNA: TGTGCCAGCAGCGTCTCCCCGAGCGGGGAAGGAGGCAATGAGCAGTTCTTC
D gene: .; V gene: TRBV21-1; J gene: TRBJ2-7; clone size: .; CDR3 protein: CASSKVSQAHEQYF; CDR3 DNA: TGTGCCAGCAGCAAAGTCTCGCAGGCTCACGAGCAGTACTTC
D gene: .; V gene: TRBV29-1; J gene: TRBJ1-1; clone size: .; CDR3 protein: CSVSLFQGNVVGNTEAFF; CDR3 DNA: TGCAGCGTTAGTCTTTTCCAGGGAAACGTGGTGGGTAACACTGAAGCTTTCTTT
D gene: TRBD2; V gene: TRBV6-5; J gene: TRBJ2-3; clone size: once; CDR3 protein: CASSYTLAGSTDTQYF; CDR3 DNA: TGTGCCAGCAGTTACACGCTAGCGGGAAGCACAGATACGCAGTATTTT
D gene: TRBD1; V gene: TRBV27; J gene: TRBJ1-1; clone size: .; CDR3 protein: CASTWTGGDSEAFF; CDR3 DNA: TGTGCCAGCACCTGGACAGGGGGGGATTCTGAAGCTTTCTTT
D gene: TRBD2; V gene: TRBV7-8; J gene: TRBJ2-3; clone size: .; CDR3 protein: CASVPLAGVIDTQYF; CDR3 DNA: TGTGCCAGCGTCCCCCTAGCGGGAGTGATAGATACGCAGTATTTT
D gene: .; V gene: TRBV4-3; J gene: TRBJ2-1; clone size: .; CDR3 protein: CASSQEGAHYNEQFF; CDR3 DNA: TGCGCCAGCAGCCAAGAGGGGGCACATTACAATGAGCAGTTCTTC
D gene: .; V gene: TRBV30; J gene: TRBJ2-7; clone size: .; CDR3 protein: CAWSSGLNYEQYF; CDR3 DNA: TGTGCCTGGAGCTCCGGACTCAACTACGAGCAGTACTTC
D gene: TRBD2; V gene: TRBV27; J gene: TRBJ2-5; clone size: .; CDR3 protein: CASSFLAGTQETQYF; CDR3 DNA: TGTGCCAGCAGTTTCCTAGCGGGGACCCAAGAGACCCAGTACTTC
D gene: .; V gene: TRBV6-1; J gene: TRBJ1-3; clone size: .; CDR3 protein: CASSARGGGAGNTIYF; CDR3 DNA: TGTGCCAGCAGTGCACGGGGCGGGGGGGCTGGAAACACCATATATTTT
D gene: TRBD2; V gene: TRBV7-2; J gene: TRBJ2-7; clone size: .; CDR3 protein: CASSLEGTSGSYEQYF; CDR3 DNA: TGTGCCAGCAGCTTAGAGGGGACTAGCGGATCCTACGAGCAGTACTTC
D gene: .; V gene: TRBV19; J gene: TRBJ1-2; clone size: .; CDR3 protein: CASSMGGQFGYGYTF; CDR3 DNA: TGTGCCAGTAGTATGGGGGGGCAGTTTGGCTATGGCTACACCTTC
D gene: .; V gene: TRBV5-6; J gene: TRBJ2-5; clone size: .; CDR3 protein: CASSLSQVQETQYF; CDR3 DNA: TGTGCCAGCAGCTTGTCACAGGTCCAAGAGACCCAGTACTTC
D gene: .; V gene: TRBV6-5; J gene: TRBJ2-1; clone size: .; CDR3 protein: CASAPASSYNEQFF; CDR3 DNA: TGTGCCAGTGCTCCGGCTAGCTCCTACAATGAGCAGTTCTTC
D gene: TRBD1; V gene: TRBV28; J gene: TRBJ1-5; clone size: .; CDR3 protein: CASSLGDRGNQPQHF; CDR3 DNA: TGTGCCAGCAGTTTAGGGGACAGGGGCAATCAGCCCCAGCATTTT
D gene: TRBD1; V gene: TRBV6-5; J gene: TRBJ1-1; clone size: .; CDR3 protein: CASSLDRGASTEAFF; CDR3 DNA: TGTGCCAGCAGTTTGGACAGGGGGGCGAGCACTGAAGCTTTCTTT
D gene: TRBD1; V gene: TRBV19; J gene: TRBJ2-7; clone size: .; CDR3 protein: CASSIGWGQRYEQYF; CDR3 DNA: TGTGCCAGTAGTATAGGATGGGGACAGAGATACGAGCAGTACTTC
D gene: TRBD1; V gene: TRBV19; J gene: TRBJ2-7; clone size: .; CDR3 protein: CASSISQGAYEQYF; CDR3 DNA: TGTGCCAGTAGTATTTCACAGGGGGCCTACGAGCAGTACTTC
D gene: TRBD2; V gene: TRBV4-1; J gene: TRBJ2-1; clone size: .; CDR3 protein: CASSTSGGEVTSGRRSYNEQFF; CDR3 DNA: TGCGCCAGCAGCACCTCGGGGGGGGAGGTAACTAGCGGGAGGCGCTCCTACAATGAGCAGTTCTTC
D gene: .; V gene: TRBV4-1; J gene: TRBJ1-1; clone size: .; CDR3 protein: CASSPPRGSEAFF; CDR3 DNA: TGCGCCAGCAGCCCCCCGCGGGGTAGTGAAGCTTTCTTT
D gene: .; V gene: TRBV7-2; J gene: TRBJ2-7; clone size: .; CDR3 protein: CASSLEGHQWNFEQYF; CDR3 DNA: TGTGCCAGCAGCTTGGAGGGGCACCAGTGGAACTTCGAGCAGTACTTC
D gene: TRBD2; V gene: TRBV7-8; J gene: TRBJ2-7; clone size: .; CDR3 protein: CASSPQLAGGFYEQYF; CDR3 DNA: TGTGCCAGCAGCCCCCAGCTAGCGGGGGGTTTCTACGAGCAGTACTTC
D gene: TRBD1; V gene: TRBV7-6; J gene: TRBJ1-2; clone size: .; CDR3 protein: CASSQGQDYGYTF; CDR3 DNA: TGTGCCAGCAGCCAGGGACAGGACTATGGCTACACCTTC
D gene: .; V gene: TRBV5-5; J gene: TRBJ1-5; clone size: .; CDR3 protein: CASSLAEAGNQPQHF; CDR3 DNA: TGTGCCAGCAGCTTGGCGGAGGCCGGCAATCAGCCCCAGCATTTT
D gene: .; V gene: TRBV19; J gene: TRBJ1-1; clone size: once; CDR3 protein: CASSITGGNTEAFF; CDR3 DNA: TGTGCCAGTAGTATCACAGGCGGAAACACTGAAGCTTTCTTT
D gene: .; V gene: TRBV4-2; J gene: TRBJ2-7; clone size: once; CDR3 protein: CASSQAGSVAHEQYF; CDR3 DNA: TGTGCCAGCAGCCAAGCTGGTAGCGTGGCCCACGAGCAGTACTTC
D gene: .; V gene: TRBV19; J gene: TRBJ2-5; clone size: .; CDR3 protein: CASSIGGGQETQYF; CDR3 DNA: TGTGCCAGTAGTATAGGAGGGGGTCAAGAGACCCAGTACTTC
D gene: .; V gene: TRBV5-5; J gene: TRBJ1-1; clone size: .; CDR3 protein: CASSLYQGEAFF; CDR3 DNA: TGTGCCAGCAGCTTGTATCAGGGTGAAGCTTTCTTT